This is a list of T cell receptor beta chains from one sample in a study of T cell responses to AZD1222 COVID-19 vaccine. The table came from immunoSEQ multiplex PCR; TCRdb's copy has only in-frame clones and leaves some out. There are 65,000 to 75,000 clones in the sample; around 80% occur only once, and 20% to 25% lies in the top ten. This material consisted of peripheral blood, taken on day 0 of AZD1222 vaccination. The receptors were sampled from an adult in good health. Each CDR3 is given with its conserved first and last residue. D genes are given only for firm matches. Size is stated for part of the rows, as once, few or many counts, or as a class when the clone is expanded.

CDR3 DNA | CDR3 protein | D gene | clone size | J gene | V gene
TGCGCCAGCAGCCAAGATTGGAGAGAAAAACTGTTTTTT | CASSQDWREKLFF | NA | NA | TRBJ1-4 | TRBV4-3
TGTGCCAGCAGCCAGAGAACAGACAACTACGAGCAGTACTTC | CASSQRTDNYEQYF | NA | once | TRBJ2-7 | TRBV3-1/TRBV3-2
TGTGCCAGCTCCCTTGACAGAAATCAGCCCCAGCATTTT | CASSLDRNQPQHF | NA | NA | TRBJ1-5 | TRBV18
TGCAGCGTTGCTGTGACTAGCGGCGAGACCCAGTACTTC | CSVAVTSGETQYF | TRBD2 | NA | TRBJ2-5 | TRBV29-1
TGTGCCAGCAGCGTAGTGAGGCAGCCCCAGCATTTT | CASSVVRQPQHF | NA | once | TRBJ1-5 | TRBV9
TGTGCCAGCAGCCAATGGGGTCGTCGTTCACCCCTCCACTTT | CASSQWGRRSPLHF | NA | NA | TRBJ1-6 | TRBV14
TGCGCCAGCAGCTTGGCCGGGGGCATCATGAACACTGAAGCTTTCTTT | CASSLAGGIMNTEAFF | NA | NA | TRBJ1-1 | TRBV5-1
TGCAGCGTTGGAGCAGGAGCCTACGAGCAGTACTTC | CSVGAGAYEQYF | NA | NA | TRBJ2-7 | TRBV29-1
TGTGCCAGCAGTTTTGCCGGGGCCAACGTCCTGACTTTC | CASSFAGANVLTF | NA | NA | TRBJ2-6 | TRBV28
TGTGCCAGCAGCTTAGTTGCAGGGATGAACACTGAAGCTTTCTTT | CASSLVAGMNTEAFF | NA | NA | TRBJ1-1 | TRBV11-2
TGTGCCAGCAGTTACTCGTGGGGGAATCAGCCCCAGCATTTT | CASSYSWGNQPQHF | NA | NA | TRBJ1-5 | TRBV6-5
TGCGCCAGCAGCTCCGGGACTAGTACGGGGCAAGAGACCCAGTACTTC | CASSSGTSTGQETQYF | TRBD2 | NA | TRBJ2-5 | TRBV5-1
TGCAGCGTTGAGAAATCGAGATCCAACTATGGCTACACCTTC | CSVEKSRSNYGYTF | NA | few | TRBJ1-2 | TRBV29-1
TGCAGTGCTAGTTTGGGGATGATAAGCTCTGGAAACACCATATATTTT | CSASLGMISSGNTIYF | NA | NA | TRBJ1-3 | TRBV20-1
TGTGCCAGCAGCCTTGGATCCGGGGAAACAGATACGCAGTATTTT | CASSLGSGETDTQYF | NA | NA | TRBJ2-3 | TRBV11-3
TGTGCCAGCAGCAATGAGGGGTTAGCTCTAACATACGAGCAGTACTTC | CASSNEGLALTYEQYF | NA | NA | TRBJ2-7 | TRBV28
TGTGCCAGCAGTTACGGTCTAGGGGACGACGAGCAGTACTTC | CASSYGLGDDEQYF | NA | NA | TRBJ2-7 | TRBV6-5
TGCACCAGCAGCCAGAAAGGGGATCAGCCCCAGCATTTT | CTSSQKGDQPQHF | NA | NA | TRBJ1-5 | TRBV1
TGTGCCAGTAGTATAGTACAGGGCCATCAGCCCCAGCATTTT | CASSIVQGHQPQHF | NA | NA | TRBJ1-5 | TRBV19
TGTGCCAGCAGGTCCCAGGGGGTTATGAACACTGAAGCTTTCTTT | CASRSQGVMNTEAFF | TRBD1 | NA | TRBJ1-1 | TRBV27
TGTGCCAGTAGTGTGCAGGGGGCAGGAGCTTTCTTT | CASSVQGAGAFF | TRBD1 | NA | TRBJ1-1 | TRBV19
TGTGCCAGCAGTTCACGACCCCGGGCCAATCAGCCCCAGCATTTT | CASSSRPRANQPQHF | NA | NA | TRBJ1-5 | TRBV28